This entry is about one T cell receptor (beta chain). The data were taken from a study of shared T cell receptors in the human thymus. The trim removed 6 bases at V and 11 bases at J, leaving 9 bases unmatched. The germline gives CDR1 MGHDK, CDR2 SYGVNS. The CDR3 loop spans 14 amino acids. Using immunoSEQ multiplex PCR, the repertoire was profiled, and TCRdb retains in-frame clones only, with some absent. The data hold fewer than 700,000 clones, with 85% to 90% observed a single time. These same records also appear under a second study, on human thymus T cells. Per that paper: During corrective heart surgery, resections were taken, and the thymus tissue came from them. In thymic and blood repertoires alike, V and J usage looked biased.

The chain recombines TRBV25-1 with TRBJ1-4; 10 bases align to TRBD1. The origin of this receptor is a boy less than two years old with a congenital heart defect. The sample was thymocytes. The CDR3 DNA reads as TGTGCCAGCAGGCGAGGACAGGGGGGACGTAAACTGTTTTTT. This sequence encodes CASRRGQGGRKLFF.